This is a list of T cell receptor beta chains from one sample in a study of graft-versus-host responses after intestinal transplantation. Clones were read by immunoSEQ multiplex PCR, and TCRdb kept only the in-frame ones, dropping some. This table holds 80,000 to 100,000 clones, under 90% found once. Antigens of these TCRs are unknown. The sequencing used unstimulated CD4+ T cells sorted from spleen or lymph node cells, collected before intestinal transplant. These receptors were collected from a human donor who received an intestinal transplant. The CDR3 runs from the conserved cysteine through the conserved F or W. The D gene is left open where the match is weak. Size is stated for part of the rows, as once, few or many counts, or as a class when the clone is expanded.

j_gene	d_gene	abundance	len	v_gene	CDR3aa	CDR3nt
TRBJ2-5	.	.	15	TRBV5-1	CASSVGGGNQETQYF	TGCGCCAGCTCAGTTGGGGGGGGCAACCAAGAGACCCAGTACTTC
TRBJ2-6	.	.	17	TRBV5-6	CASSTPGISSGANVLTF	TGTGCCAGCAGCACACCGGGTATAAGCTCTGGGGCCAACGTCCTGACTTTC
TRBJ1-3	.	.	16	TRBV7-9	CASSSGQSNSGNTIYF	TGTGCCAGCAGCTCGGGTCAATCCAACTCTGGAAACACCATATATTTT
TRBJ2-3	TRBD1	.	16	TRBV4-1	CASSPTPGQGSDTQYF	TGCGCCAGCAGCCCTACCCCGGGACAGGGCTCAGATACGCAGTATTTT
TRBJ2-3	.	.	12	TRBV5-1	CASSPHPGTQYF	TGCGCCAGCAGCCCCCACCCAGGGACGCAGTATTTT
TRBJ2-3	TRBD2	once	16	TRBV7-3	CASSPRVSGGSDTQYF	TGTGCCAGCAGCCCCCGGGTTAGCGGGGGTTCAGATACGCAGTATTTT
TRBJ1-6	.	.	13	TRBV10-2	CASGTPPDSPLHF	TGCGCCAGCGGGACACCCCCGGATTCACCCCTCCACTTT
TRBJ1-5	TRBD1	.	15	TRBV19	CAATRDRGLGQPQHF	TGTGCCGCAACCCGGGACAGGGGGCTTGGTCAGCCCCAGCATTTT
TRBJ2-3	TRBD2	.	16	TRBV6-6	CASSGGLGTLTDTQYF	TGTGCCAGCAGTGGGGGACTAGGGACCCTCACAGATACGCAGTATTTT
TRBJ2-5	.	once	13	TRBV27	CASSFGRGETQYF	TGTGCCAGCAGTTTCGGCCGGGGGGAGACCCAGTACTTC
TRBJ1-1	.	.	17	TRBV9	CASSVAGGGPMNTEAFF	TGTGCCAGCAGCGTAGCTGGGGGGGGCCCCATGAACACTGAAGCTTTCTTT
TRBJ1-1	.	.	13	TRBV2	CASSEDRNTEAFF	TGTGCCAGCAGTGAGGACAGGAACACTGAAGCTTTCTTT
TRBJ1-1	TRBD1	.	13	TRBV7-6	CASSYDRDTEAFF	TGTGCCAGCAGCTACGACAGGGACACTGAAGCTTTCTTT
TRBJ1-3	.	.	13	TRBV4-1	CASSPDHRNTIYF	TGCGCCAGCAGCCCAGATCACAGAAACACCATATATTTT
TRBJ1-2	TRBD1	.	13	TRBV5-1	CASSPGQDYGYTF	TGCGCCAGCAGCCCAGGACAGGACTATGGCTACACCTTC
TRBJ1-2	.	.	13	TRBV10-3	CAISDREGGGYTF	TGTGCCATCAGTGACAGGGAGGGAGGTGGCTACACCTTC
TRBJ2-7	TRBD2	.	15	TRBV9	CASSVLAGASYEQYF	TGTGCCAGCAGCGTCCTAGCGGGGGCCTCCTACGAGCAGTACTTC
TRBJ1-2	.	.	14	TRBV6-5	CASKRGVGGNGYTF	TGTGCCAGCAAGCGGGGCGTGGGGGGCAATGGCTACACCTTC
TRBJ1-1	.	once	15	TRBV10-3	CAISEPGNLGTEAFF	TGTGCCATCAGTGAGCCCGGGAACTTGGGCACTGAAGCTTTCTTT
TRBJ2-7	.	.	15	TRBV18	CASSPQPGGSYEQYF	TGTGCCAGCTCACCACAGCCAGGAGGCTCCTACGAGCAGTACTTC
TRBJ1-2	TRBD1	.	17	TRBV4-2	CASSQDLGTGSVPGYTF	TGTGCCAGCAGCCAAGATTTGGGGACAGGGAGCGTTCCAGGCTACACCTTC
TRBJ1-5	TRBD1	.	14	TRBV6-5	CASSTRTGSQPQHF	TGTGCCAGCAGCACAAGGACAGGATCTCAGCCCCAGCATTTT
TRBJ1-1	.	.	15	TRBV2	CASISGRQMNTEAFF	TGTGCCAGCATTTCCGGACGACAGATGAACACTGAAGCTTTCTTT
TRBJ1-2	.	.	12	TRBV4-1	CASSQVGGGYTF	TGCGCCAGCAGCCAAGTCGGGGGTGGCTACACCTTC
TRBJ1-2	TRBD1	.	15	TRBV6-5	CASRGGDRGISGYTF	TGTGCCAGCAGAGGGGGGGACAGGGGAATCTCCGGCTACACCTTC
TRBJ1-1	TRBD1	.	13	TRBV11-2	CASSTDRGTEAFF	TGTGCCAGCAGCACGGACAGGGGGACCGAAGCTTTCTTT
TRBJ2-5	.	.	11	TRBV21-1	CAIEKLMTQYF	TGTGCCATCGAGAAACTTATGACCCAGTACTTC
TRBJ1-2	.	.	15	TRBV6-5	CASSYKSSGPYGYTF	TGTGCCAGCAGTTACAAATCCTCCGGTCCCTATGGCTACACCTTC
TRBJ1-2	.	.	14	TRBV6-1	CASSEAARVGGYTF	TGTGCCAGCAGTGAAGCGGCCAGGGTAGGTGGCTACACCTTC
TRBJ1-2	.	.	14	TRBV5-1	CASSPSGMINGYTF	TGCGCCAGCAGCCCGAGCGGGATGATAAATGGCTACACCTTC
TRBJ2-7	.	.	14	TRBV5-4	CASSSDSHSYEQYF	TGTGCCAGCAGTTCCGACAGCCACTCCTACGAGCAGTACTTC
TRBJ1-3	.	.	15	TRBV5-6	CASSLDSLSGNTIYF	TGTGCCAGCAGCCTGGACAGTCTCTCTGGAAACACCATATATTTT
TRBJ1-4	.	once	14	TRBV18	CASSSYSTNEKLFF	TGTGCCAGCTCCTCCTACTCAACTAATGAAAAACTGTTTTTT
TRBJ2-1	TRBD2	.	17	TRBV29-1	CSVEDVVAGGLYNEQFF	TGCAGCGTTGAAGATGTGGTAGCGGGGGGGTTATACAATGAGCAGTTCTTC
TRBJ2-6	.	.	13	TRBV19	CASRGTQGNVLTF	TGTGCCAGTAGGGGGACACAGGGTAACGTCCTGACTTTC
TRBJ2-7	.	.	15	TRBV5-4	CASSYTGRGTYEQYF	TGTGCCAGCAGCTACACTGGCAGGGGAACCTACGAGCAGTACTTC
TRBJ2-3	.	once	14	TRBV7-3	CASSLGAPTDTQYF	TGTGCCAGCAGCTTGGGGGCGCCAACAGATACGCAGTATTTT
TRBJ1-1	TRBD1	.	16	TRBV6-6	CASSYLTGTGPTEAFF	TGTGCCAGCAGTTACCTCACGGGGACAGGGCCAACTGAAGCTTTCTTT
TRBJ2-2	.	.	15	TRBV7-3	CASSLTGGSTGELFF	TGTGCCAGCAGCTTAACGGGGGGATCCACCGGGGAGCTGTTTTTT
TRBJ1-5	.	.	12	TRBV23-1	CASSPGAQPQHF	TGCGCCAGCAGTCCAGGGGCCCAGCCCCAGCATTTT
TRBJ2-5	TRBD2	.	15	TRBV14	CASSQGLAGVETQYF	TGTGCCAGCAGCCAAGGGCTAGCGGGGGTAGAGACCCAGTACTTC
TRBJ2-1	TRBD2	once	16	TRBV18	CASSQSGGGTGNEQFF	TGTGCCAGCTCACAGTCGGGCGGGGGGACCGGCAATGAGCAGTTCTTC
TRBJ1-6	TRBD1	.	15	TRBV7-6	CASSLGGTGNSPLHF	TGTGCCAGCAGCTTAGGTGGGACAGGAAATTCACCCCTCCACTTT
TRBJ2-7	.	.	14	TRBV6-6	CASGQTKQVREQYF	TGTGCCAGCGGCCAAACGAAACAGGTTCGCGAGCAGTACTTC
TRBJ1-3	.	.	16	TRBV6-6	CASSPQGLSSGNTIYF	TGTGCCAGCAGTCCGCAGGGGTTGAGCTCTGGAAACACCATATATTTT
TRBJ1-3	.	.	13	TRBV6-1	CASRRDSGNTIYF	TGTGCCAGCCGCAGGGACTCTGGAAACACCATATATTTT
TRBJ2-3	TRBD2	.	16	TRBV6-5	CASSFKSGGGTDTQYF	TGTGCCAGCAGTTTCAAAAGCGGGGGGGGCACAGATACGCAGTATTTT
TRBJ2-1	.	.	16	TRBV7-9	CASSFVPQTLRGEQFF	TGTGCCAGCAGTTTTGTACCCCAGACTCTTCGGGGTGAGCAGTTCTTC
TRBJ2-2	TRBD2	.	15	TRBV7-3	CASSLSGGNTGELFF	TGTGCCAGCAGCTTAAGCGGGGGAAACACCGGGGAGCTGTTTTTT
TRBJ1-2	.	once	17	TRBV18	CASSPLQGGESGYGYTF	TGTGCCAGCTCACCATTGCAGGGAGGTGAGAGTGGCTATGGCTACACCTTC
TRBJ1-4	.	.	15	TRBV7-9	CASSTGTTWDEKLFF	TGTGCCAGCAGCACAGGGACAACCTGGGATGAAAAACTGTTTTTT
TRBJ1-2	.	.	12	TRBV9	CASSSQFGGYTF	TGTGCCAGCAGCTCACAGTTTGGGGGCTACACCTTC
TRBJ2-7	.	.	12	TRBV28	CASRLRAGEQYF	TGTGCCAGCAGACTGAGGGCTGGCGAGCAGTACTTC
TRBJ2-1	.	once	15	TRBV19	CASSKAGQAYNEQFF	TGTGCCAGTAGTAAAGCGGGACAGGCGTACAATGAGCAGTTCTTC
TRBJ2-3	.	.	15	TRBV9	CASSVTETPIYTQYF	TGTGCCAGCAGCGTTACCGAGACTCCCATCTACACGCAGTATTTT
TRBJ2-1	.	.	15	TRBV11-1	CASSGGRSSYNEQFF	TGTGCCAGCAGCGGAGGACGGAGCTCCTACAATGAGCAGTTCTTC
TRBJ2-7	TRBD2	once	14	TRBV6-5	CATWGAGGSYEQYF	TGTGCCACCTGGGGGGCGGGAGGTTCCTACGAGCAGTACTTC
TRBJ2-7	TRBD2	.	16	TRBV9	CASSVGLANIRYEQYF	TGTGCCAGCAGCGTGGGACTAGCCAATATCCGCTACGAGCAGTACTTC
TRBJ2-7	TRBD2	.	14	TRBV7-9	CASSLPGRVEEQYF	TGTGCCAGCAGCTTACCCGGGAGGGTAGAGGAGCAGTACTTC
TRBJ1-1	.	.	14	TRBV7-3	CASSLLPSDTEAFF	TGTGCCAGCAGCTTACTCCCCTCGGACACTGAAGCTTTCTTT